The sequence of this TCR beta chain was determined in a study of blood T cells in healthy people across ages. The CDR3 extends over 13 amino acids. V gave up 3 bases and J gave up 2 bases, with 7 bases separating them. CDR1 and CDR2 from the germline V gene are SGHAT and FQNNGV. The authors ran a second PCR of about 7 to 11 cycles using a sample-barcoded 5' primer and a J-beta primer mix. TCRdb reprocessed the 5' RACE reads via MiXCR and lists one record per CDR3 protein. The data contain 600,000 to 1,000,000 distinct CDR3 sequences, 58% of them seen just once; the ten biggest clones take up about 20%.

Material: blood. The sequence derives from a man aged 25 to 45 in good health. V is TRBV11-2 and J is TRBJ1-2; TRBD1 is a possible D gene (5 bases). CDR3 sequence reads: CASSLRTNYGYTF. The CDR3, as DNA: TGTGCCAGCAGCTTGAGGACAAACTATGGCTACACCTTC.